One and the same sample provided the 27 T cell receptor beta chains below, sequenced in a study of shared T cell receptors in the human thymus. Produced via immunoSEQ multiplex PCR; TCRdb's table is partial and in-frame only. The repertoire holds some 400,000 clones, with over 90% as singletons. Sequenced: thymocytes. The receptors were gathered from a human donor.

The chain joins TRBV19 to TRBJ1-1; possible D gene TRBD1, 5 bases. CDR1 is LNHDA and CDR2 is SQIVND in the germline V gene (reference sequence). This CDR3 contains 17 residues. The V end was cut by 0 bases, the J end by 6 bases, with 20 bases between. DNA of the CDR3: TGTGCCAGTAGTATAGAAGGGCTTCGGGGGTCCCGAGCTGAAGCTTTCTTT. Translated: CASSIEGLRGSRAEAFF.

The chain uses TRBV7-9 and TRBJ2-7; 10 bases align to TRBD2. Trimming removed 5 bases from V and 5 bases from J; junction bases left unmatched: 12. This CDR3 contains 16 residues. Germline CDR1 is SEHNR and CDR2 is FQNEAQ (reference sequence). The CDR3 loop is CASSLAGLAGDHEQYF. CDR3 coding DNA: TGTGCCAGCAGCCTCGCAGGGCTAGCGGGAGACCACGAGCAGTACTTC.

This clone has just one count. The chain has TRBV18 and TRBJ2-7, with D tentatively TRBD2 (5 bases). V gave up 2 bases and J gave up 4 bases, with 9 bases separating them. The CDR3 length is 13 residues. Germline CDR1 is KGHSH and CDR2 is LQKENI. The CDR3 sequence is CASSPGSRYEQYF. The DNA of the CDR3 is TGTGCCAGCTCACCAGGGAGTCGATACGAGCAGTACTTC. Full variable domain (rest looked up from reference TRBV18 and TRBJ2-7): NAGVMQNPRHLVRRRGQEARLRCSPMKGHSHVYWYRQLPEEGLKFMVYLQKENIIDESGMPKERFSAEFPKEGPSILRIQQVVRGDSAAYFCASSPGSRYEQYFGPGTRLTVT.

V gene TRBV27 combines with J gene TRBJ2-7, with 8 bases aligning to TRBD1. Losses at the gene ends were 6 bases for V and 2 bases for J; bases not matched to a gene: 12. This CDR3 region has 16 residues. Germline values: CDR1 MNHEY, CDR2 SMNVEV (reference sequence). CDR3 protein: CASSSLWGQEAYEQYF. The CDR3 DNA follows: TGTGCCAGCAGCTCCCTGTGGGGACAGGAGGCCTACGAGCAGTACTTC.

The chain links TRBV6-5 to TRBJ2-1; D gene ambiguous. The CDR3 runs to 16 residues. CDR1 is MNHEY and CDR2 is SVGAGI in the germline V gene. Trimming removed 0 bases at V and 4 bases at J, with 13 bases between. The CDR3 sequence is CASSYSPGSEYNEQFF. CDR3 nucleotide sequence: TGTGCCAGCAGTTACTCGCCGGGTTCGGAATACAATGAGCAGTTCTTC.

The chain is built from TRBV25-1 and TRBJ2-1, with TRBD2 as a possible D gene (5 bases). The CDR3 is 16 amino acids. V was clipped by 5 bases and J by 0 bases, with 14 bases between them. Germline CDR1 is MGHDK and CDR2 is SYGVNS. CDR3 bases: TGTGCCAGCAGTATTACTAGGTGGGGCTCCTACAATGAGCAGTTCTTC. It translates to CASSITRWGSYNEQFF.

The rearrangement links TRBV9 to TRBJ2-7, with 7 positions matching TRBD1. The J segment lost 0 bases and the V segment lost 4 bases, leaving 10 bases of the junction unmatched. The CDR3 length is 16 residues. CDR1 and CDR2 from the germline V gene are SGDLS and YYNGEE. The CDR3 DNA reads TGTGCCAGCAGCCCCCAAGGACAGGTCAGCTCCTACGAGCAGTACTTC. Its protein product is CASSPQGQVSSYEQYF.

The rearrangement joins TRBV5-4 to TRBJ2-7; D uncertain. CDR1 and CDR2 from the germline V gene are SGHNT and YYREEE (reference sequence). V lost 0 bases and J lost 3, with 10 bases in between. The CDR3 contains 14 residues. CDR3 region: CASSLAPTSYEQYF. Written as DNA, the CDR3 is TGTGCCAGCAGCTTGGCCCCCACAAGCTACGAGCAGTACTTC.

The chain has TRBV11-1 and TRBJ2-3; D gene uncertain. The CDR3 sequence is 15 residues long. Deletions cut 5 bases from V and 2 bases from J, with 14 bases between. CDR1 SGHAT and CDR2 FQDESV come from the germline V gene (reference sequence). CDR3 nucleotides: TGTGCCAGCAGCCCCCAAGGAGTTATCACAGATACGCAGTATTTT. This gives the protein CASSPQGVITDTQYF. The full variable domain, in which reference TRBV11-1 and TRBJ2-3 provide the parts outside the CDR3, is EAEVAQSPRYKITEKSQAVAFWCDPISGHATLYWYRQILGQGPELLVQFQDESVVDDSQLPKDRFSAERLKGVDSTLKIQPAELGDSAMYLCASSPQGVITDTQYFGPGTRLTVL.

This chain joins TRBV5-4 and TRBJ2-1; 9 bases match TRBD2. CDR3 size: 15 residues. In germline, CDR1 is SGHNT, CDR2 YYREEE (reference sequence). V dropped 0 bases and J dropped 6; count of bases not matched to a gene: 4. The CDR3 reads CASSLGREGRNEQFF. DNA of the CDR3: TGTGCCAGCAGCTTGGGGCGGGAGGGCCGCAATGAGCAGTTCTTC.

The rearrangement uses TRBV5-1 and TRBJ2-1; 8 bases are shared with TRBD1. The CDR3 runs to 15 residues. Germline CDR1 is SGHRS and CDR2 is YFSETQ. Unmatched junction bases numbered 4, after V lost 0 bases and J lost 5 bases. The CDR3 protein is CASSLAGGANNEQFF. In nucleotides, the CDR3 is TGCGCCAGCAGCTTGGCAGGGGGCGCGAACAATGAGCAGTTCTTC.

The rearrangement uses TRBV5-4 and TRBJ2-7; 8 bases fit TRBD2. Per germline, CDR1 SGHNT and CDR2 YYREEE (reference sequence). V was pared by 3 bases and J by 3 bases, with 8 bases of the junction left unmatched. CDR3 length: 15 residues. CDR3 protein: CASSYGTRDFYEQYF. The CDR3 nucleotides are TGTGCCAGCAGCTACGGGACTAGAGACTTCTACGAGCAGTACTTC. Using reference TRBV5-4 and TRBJ2-7 for the parts outside the CDR3, the full variable domain is ETGVTQSPTHLIKTRGQQVTLRCSSQSGHNTVSWYQQALGQGPQFIFQYYREEENGRGNFPPRFSGLQFPNYSSELNVNALELDDSALYLCASSYGTRDFYEQYFGPGTRLTVT.

The chain uses TRBV19 and TRBJ2-6; a possible D gene is TRBD1 (6 bases). CDR1 and CDR2 from the germline V gene are LNHDA and SQIVND (reference sequence). The CDR3 is made up of 20 amino acids. Here the CDR3 DNA reads TGTCCACACTCCACGAACAAACCCGGGACATCCCCCCCTGGGGCCAACGTCCTGACTTTC. Its translation is CPHSTNKPGTSPPGANVLTF.

V usage is TRBV27 and J usage is TRBJ2-4; unclear D gene. CDR1 and CDR2 from the germline V gene are MNHEY and SMNVEV (reference sequence). The CDR3 has 15 residues. The V end was cut by 8 bases, the J end by 9 bases, with 23 bases between. CDR3 in amino acids: CASRASALRSGIQYF. CDR3 DNA: TGTGCCAGCCGGGCAAGCGCGCTGCGTAGTGGCATTCAGTACTTC.

The V and J genes are TRBV7-6 and TRBJ2-5; TRBD1 is a possible D gene (6 bases). V lost 4 bases and J lost 4, with 19 bases in between. CDR1 is SGHVS and CDR2 is FNYEAQ in the germline V gene. The CDR3 has 16 amino acids. The CDR3 DNA is TGTGCCAGCAGCTCCCGGGTGGGGGCCCGGAGAGAGACCCAGTACTTC. Translated, it gives CASSSRVGARRETQYF.

The CDR3 region is CASSLEQWAGELFF. DNA for the CDR3: TGTGCCAGCAGCTTAGAGCAATGGGCCGGGGAGCTGTTTTTT. The V and J genes are TRBV7-6 and TRBJ2-2, with D uncertain. Germline V gene lookup returns CDR1 SGHVS and CDR2 FNYEAQ. The V and J ends lost 1 base and 6 bases respectively, with 9 bases between them. The CDR3 is 14 residues long.

The chain has TRBV15 and TRBJ1-2, with D unclear. This CDR3 has 14 amino acids. The germline gives CDR1 LNHNV, CDR2 YYDKDF (reference sequence). V was trimmed by 0 bases and J by 3 bases, leaving 8 bases between them. The CDR3 nucleotides are TGTGCCACCAGCAGAGAAGGCGGGGACTATGGCTACACCTTC. As protein: CATSREGGDYGYTF.

V usage is TRBV5-4 and J usage is TRBJ2-7, with D perhaps TRBD2 (6 bases). Trimming pared 2 bases from V and 3 bases from J, leaving 15 bases between. There are 15 residues in the CDR3. CDR1 SGHNT and CDR2 YYREEE come from the germline V gene (reference sequence). In nucleotides, the CDR3 is TGTGCCAGCAGCTTTAACGCATTCGGGGGCTACGAGCAGTACTTC. Protein: CASSFNAFGGYEQYF.

This sequence joins TRBV19 and TRBJ1-1; 8 positions match TRBD1. V dropped 5 bases and J dropped 1; count of bases not matched to a gene: 6. The CDR3 loop spans 15 amino acids. Germline V CDR1 and CDR2: LNHDA, SQIVND (reference sequence). CDR3 sequence: CASSARQGSNTEAFF. Written as DNA, the CDR3 is TGTGCCAGTAGTGCCCGACAGGGGTCGAACACTGAAGCTTTCTTT.

The chain is built from TRBV18 and TRBJ2-7; D is unclear. V dropped 0 bases and J dropped 1 base, with 16 bases sitting between them. The CDR3 contains 17 residues. The germline gives CDR1 KGHSH, CDR2 LQKENI. The CDR3 loop is CASSPPNRLPTSYEQYF. CDR3 sequence (DNA): TGTGCCAGCTCACCACCGAATCGCCTACCGACATCCTACGAGCAGTACTTC.

The chain uses TRBV28 and TRBJ1-2; a possible D gene is TRBD1 (6 bases). Germline CDR1 is MDHEN and CDR2 is SYDVKM. With 6 bases removed from V and 7 bases from J, the gap between germline ends came to 21 bases. This CDR3 region has 15 residues. CDR3 sequence reads: CASSLNRVRVGGYTF. The DNA for the CDR3 is TGTGCCAGCAGCTTAAACAGGGTCAGGGTGGGTGGCTACACCTTC.

This chain links TRBV7-2 with TRBJ2-5; D is perhaps TRBD1 (6 bases). The V end lost 0 bases, the J end lost 2 bases, and 13 bases lay between the germline ends. Germline V CDR1 and CDR2: SGHTA, FQGNSA. The CDR3 consists of 16 residues. In nucleotides, the CDR3 is TGTGCCAGCAGCTTAGCGGGGGACAACAGTCAAGAGACCCAGTACTTC. The encoded protein is CASSLAGDNSQETQYF.

The chain is built from TRBV7-8 and TRBJ1-4, with D perhaps TRBD1 (6 bases). Per germline, CDR1 SGHVS and CDR2 FQNEAQ. V was trimmed by 3 bases and J by 0 bases, leaving 20 bases between them. The length of the CDR3 is 19 residues. The CDR3 protein is CASSLPNSRGPATNEKLFF. The CDR3 nucleotides are TGTGCCAGCAGCTTGCCGAACAGCAGGGGCCCTGCAACTAATGAAAAACTGTTTTTT.

The rearrangement joins TRBV18 to TRBJ2-5; D remains ambiguous. Trimming removed 0 bases from V and 6 bases from J, with 11 bases in between. The CDR3 sequence is 14 residues long. Germline V CDR1 and CDR2: KGHSH, LQKENI. The CDR3 nucleotides read TGTGCCAGCTCACCACCGGTTTTGAGGAAGACCCAGTACTTC. Translating gives CASSPPVLRKTQYF.

The chain employs TRBV9 and TRBJ2-7; TRBD2 matches 10 bases. This CDR3 contains 14 residues. The J segment lost 5 bases and the V segment lost 4 bases, leaving 6 bases of the junction unmatched. The V gene's germline CDR1 is SGDLS and CDR2 YYNGEE. The CDR3 protein is CASSQREGWDEQYF. DNA of the CDR3: TGTGCCAGCAGCCAGCGGGAGGGGTGGGACGAGCAGTACTTC.

The rearrangement joins TRBV5-1 to TRBJ2-1, with D perhaps matching TRBD2 (6 bases). CDR1 SGHRS and CDR2 YFSETQ come from the germline V gene. This CDR3 spans 17 amino acids. V lost 0 bases to trimming and J lost 5 bases, with 18 bases between them. The CDR3 reads CASSLGLRRGFDNEQFF. As DNA, the CDR3 is TGCGCCAGCAGCTTGGGATTGCGGCGGGGCTTCGACAATGAGCAGTTCTTC.

The J gene is TRBJ1-5, the V gene TRBV27; D remains unclear. Trimming took 2 bases from V and 0 from J, leaving 11 bases between them. This CDR3 has 16 residues. Germline CDR1 is MNHEY and CDR2 is SMNVEV (reference sequence). CDR3 in amino acids: CASSLGQANSNQPQHF. As DNA, the CDR3 is TGTGCCAGCAGTTTAGGGCAGGCGAATAGCAATCAGCCCCAGCATTTT.